The rows below give T cell receptor beta chains drawn from one sample of a study of blood T cell repertoires in COVID-19. Assay: immunoSEQ multiplex PCR; the TCRdb copy retains only in-frame clones and omits some. The top ten hold more than 0.55% of the sample, which has over 200,000 clones, 88% seen once. The sequenced sample consisted of peripheral blood. These receptors came from a human donor in a cohort sampled during active COVID-19. Both conserved end residues are part of each CDR3. A D gene is named only where the DNA matches it firmly. For some rows the clone size is stated as once, few or many, or as a class when expanded; others skip it.

TRBJ2-1 . TRBV11-3 . TGTGCCAGTGCAGCAGGGGGGAACAATGAGCAGTTCTTC CASAAGGNNEQFF
TRBJ2-7 . TRBV5-1 TRBD1 TGCGCCAGCAGCTTGGTTTGGGACAGGCAATCATACGAGCAGTACTTC CASSLVWDRQSYEQYF
TRBJ2-7 . TRBV6-6 . TGTGCCAGCAGTTACCCCACAGCAGGTGGCTACGAGCAGTACTTC CASSYPTAGGYEQYF
TRBJ1-5 few TRBV19 TRBD1 TGTGCCAGTAGTATAGGGGACAGGGCCTATCAGCCCCAGCATTTT CASSIGDRAYQPQHF
TRBJ2-7 . TRBV11-2 TRBD2 TGTGCCAGCAGCTTAGGACTAGCGGCCTCCTACGAGCAGTACTTC CASSLGLAASYEQYF
TRBJ2-7 . TRBV10-3 TRBD2 TGTGCCATCGTTAGCGGGGGCCCGACCTACGAGCAGTACTTC CAIVSGGPTYEQYF
TRBJ2-7 . TRBV5-1 TRBD1 TGCGCCAGCAGCGACACCACCAGGGACAGAATTTCTACCTACGAGCAGTACTTC CASSDTTRDRISTYEQYF
TRBJ2-7 . TRBV28 . TGTGCCAGCAGTTTAATCCGTGACAGGTGGACGGGTTACGAGGGCTACGAGCAGTACTTC CASSLIRDRWTGYEGYEQYF
TRBJ2-3 . TRBV6-5 . TGTGCCAGTCTACTCTGGGGCCCCCGCACAGATACGCAGTATTTT CASLLWGPRTDTQYF
TRBJ1-2 . TRBV15 . TGTGCCACCAATCCCGGTTCGACGGGTTTCAATGGCTACACCTTC CATNPGSTGFNGYTF
TRBJ2-7 . TRBV7-2 TRBD1 TGTGCCAGCAGCTTAGACAGGGGATCCTACGAGCAGTACTTC CASSLDRGSYEQYF
TRBJ1-2 . TRBV9 TRBD1 TGTGCCAGCAGCCTCGACTTGACAGGGGGCGCTGGCTACACCTTC CASSLDLTGGAGYTF
TRBJ1-1 . TRBV7-9 . TGTGCCAGCAGCTGGGAGGGTGGGGACGAAAGGAACACTGAAGCTTTCTTT CASSWEGGDERNTEAFF
TRBJ1-3 once TRBV18 TRBD1 TGTGCCAGCTCACCTACAGGGGGATTTTCTGGAAACACCATATATTTT CASSPTGGFSGNTIYF
TRBJ2-5 . TRBV5-3 TRBD1 TGTGCCAGAAGCCCGTGGACAGGGGGCTGGGAGACCCAGTACTTC CARSPWTGGWETQYF
TRBJ1-1 . TRBV2 . TGTGCCAGCAGTAGGAGCAAAGCTGAAGCTTTCTTT CASSRSKAEAFF
TRBJ1-2 . TRBV15 TRBD1 TGTGCCACCAGCAGTCAGGGGGTCTATGGCTACACCTTC CATSSQGVYGYTF
TRBJ2-7 . TRBV9 TRBD2 TGTGCCAGCAGCGTAGGGACTAGCCTCTCCTACGAGCAGTACTTC CASSVGTSLSYEQYF
TRBJ2-5 . TRBV28 TRBD2 TGTGCCAGCAGTTTTCCCCCTAGCGGGGGGACCTCAGGGGAGACCCAGTACTTC CASSFPPSGGTSGETQYF
TRBJ2-3 . TRBV6-2/TRBV6-3 . TGTGCCAGCAGTTACTCTAGCGGACGATCGACCACAGATACGCAGTATTTT CASSYSSGRSTTDTQYF
TRBJ2-7 . TRBV4-3 TRBD2 TGCGCCAGCAGCAGGGTCGGGGGGAGCGGATACGAGCAGTACTTC CASSRVGGSGYEQYF
TRBJ1-4 . TRBV9 . TGTGCCAGCAGCCCCCCCTGGGGGGATGAAAAACTGTTTTTT CASSPPWGDEKLFF
TRBJ2-2 . TRBV28 TRBD2 TGTGCCAGCAGCCTATGGTGGGTTACTAGCGGGAAGTCCCAACACGGGGAGCTGTTTTTT CASSLWWVTSGKSQHGELFF
TRBJ2-7 . TRBV6-5 TRBD2 TGTGCCAGCAGCAGAACACGGACTAGCGACTACGAGCAGTACTTC CASSRTRTSDYEQYF
TRBJ2-7 . TRBV21-1 . TGTGCCAGCAGCCCTACACTACCAGGGGGCTACGAGCAGTACTTC CASSPTLPGGYEQYF
TRBJ2-1 . TRBV3-1/TRBV3-2 TRBD2 TGTGCCAGCACCTTAAAAGCGGGAGATAGTGAGCAGTTCTTC CASTLKAGDSEQFF
TRBJ2-6 . TRBV7-2 TRBD2 TGTGCCAGCAGCTTAGCAGCGGGACTCATCGTCGGGGCCAACGTCCTGACTTTC CASSLAAGLIVGANVLTF
TRBJ1-5 . TRBV9 TRBD1 TGTGCCAGCAGCGCGACAGGGGGCGCGGGGCAGCCCCAGCATTTT CASSATGGAGQPQHF
TRBJ2-7 . TRBV30 TRBD1 TGTGCCTGGAGTGTCGACAGGGAAGTCAACGAGCAGTACTTC CAWSVDREVNEQYF
TRBJ1-1 . TRBV19 TRBD1 TGTGCCAGTAGTCCCTTGACAGGGGGGTGGACTGAAGCTTTCTTT CASSPLTGGWTEAFF
TRBJ1-3 once TRBV7-6 . TGTGCCAGCAGCGGAACAGGGAGCTCTGGAAACACCATATATTTT CASSGTGSSGNTIYF
TRBJ2-7 . TRBV5-4 TRBD2 TGTGCCAGCAGTAAAAGCGGGAGCCCCTACGAGCAGTACTTC CASSKSGSPYEQYF
TRBJ2-1 . TRBV11-2 . TGTGCCAGCAGCCTTAGTTTGGTCAATGAGCAGTTCTTC CASSLSLVNEQFF
TRBJ2-7 . TRBV5-1 . TGCGCCAGCAGACAACAGGGAGACTCCTACGAGCAGTACTTC CASRQQGDSYEQYF
TRBJ2-4 . TRBV24-1 . TGTGCCACCAGACCATCCGGTAAAAAAAACATTCAGTACTTC CATRPSGKKNIQYF
TRBJ2-7 . TRBV6-5 . TGTGCCAGCACGCCCAGGGCAACAGTCTACGAGCAGTACTTC CASTPRATVYEQYF
TRBJ1-2 . TRBV20-1 . TGCAGTGCTAGTCCAATCGAGCAGGGGCCCTACACCTTC CSASPIEQGPYTF
TRBJ1-1 . TRBV6-5 . TGTGCCAGCACTCGTTACACTGAAGCTTTCTTT CASTRYTEAFF
TRBJ2-3 . TRBV27 TRBD2 TGTGCCAGCAGTTCATTCGGGACTAGCGGACGCACAGATACGCAGTATTTT CASSSFGTSGRTDTQYF
TRBJ1-2 . TRBV5-4 . TGTGCCAGCAGCCCCAGAGGGGCGCAGGGGTCAGGCTACACCTTC CASSPRGAQGSGYTF
TRBJ2-7 . TRBV7-2 TRBD2 TGTGCCAGCAGCCTAGGACTAGCAGAATACGAGCAGTACTTC CASSLGLAEYEQYF
TRBJ1-1 few TRBV27 . TGTGCCAGCAGTTTAGTGCAGGGGTGGTCTGAAGCTTTCTTT CASSLVQGWSEAFF
TRBJ1-3 . TRBV6-6 . TGTGCCAGCAGCCTCCTCAGGGGCAGAAACACCATATATTTT CASSLLRGRNTIYF
TRBJ2-2 . TRBV9 TRBD2 TGTGCCAGCAGCGAGACGTCCGCGCGGCTAGCGGGGGGGCAGGAAGGCGTCAGCTGGGAGCTGTTTTTT CASSETSARLAGGQEGVSWELFF
TRBJ1-5 . TRBV28 . TGTGCCAGCAAGAGGGGAGGGAATCAGCCCCAGCATTTT CASKRGGNQPQHF
TRBJ2-2 . TRBV24-1 TRBD1 TGTGCCACCAGATCAACCGGGACAGAGAACACCGGGGAGCTGTTTTTT CATRSTGTENTGELFF
TRBJ1-1 . TRBV4-3 . TGCGCCAGCAGCCAAGTCCACTGGGGGCAGATAGACACTGAAGCTTTCTTT CASSQVHWGQIDTEAFF
TRBJ1-2 . TRBV6-2/TRBV6-3 . TGTGCCAGCAGTAGGCCCGGGGAACTTGGCTATGGCTACACCTTC CASSRPGELGYGYTF
TRBJ1-3 . TRBV27 TRBD1 TGTGCCAGCAGTCAATGGACAGGGGGCAAGGCTGGAAACACCATATATTTT CASSQWTGGKAGNTIYF
TRBJ2-7 . TRBV12-3/TRBV12-4 TRBD2 TGTGCCAGCAGTCTCCGGACTAGCGAGCAGTACTTC CASSLRTSEQYF
TRBJ2-1 . TRBV29-1 TRBD1 TGCAGCGTTGTGGACAGGGTATCTCTCAGGGAGCAGTTCTTC CSVVDRVSLREQFF
TRBJ2-7 . TRBV5-1 TRBD2 TGCGCCAGCAGCTTGGTCGCGGGGGGGTTCTCCTACGAGCAGTACTTC CASSLVAGGFSYEQYF
TRBJ2-7 . TRBV15 . TGTGCCACTGGGAACGGGATAGCCTACGAGCAGTACTTC CATGNGIAYEQYF